The 9 T cell receptor beta chains reported below all come from one sample, sequenced in a study of CD8 T cells in Susac syndrome. Random hexamers primed reverse transcription of about 0.45 to 1 ug RNA. MiXCR was run by TCRdb on the immunoSEQ multiplex PCR reads, yielding one entry per CDR3 protein. The repertoire has about 76,000 distinct CDR3 sequences, 80% to 95% of them found once; the top ten carry approximately 0.5%. The sample consisted of CD8+ T cells from PBMCs. These receptors all stem from a human donor with Susac syndrome.

The chain uses TRBV5-1 and TRBJ2-7; 8 bases match TRBD1. The J segment lost 3 bases and the V segment lost 3 bases, leaving 5 bases of the junction unmatched. CDR1 and CDR2 from the germline V gene are SGHRS and YFSETQ. This CDR3 comprises 14 residues. CDR3 nucleotide sequence: TGCGCCAGCAGCTCGACAGGGGCGTTCTACGAGCAGTACTTC. Protein sequence: CASSSTGAFYEQYF. The variable domain in full, with the rest retrieved from reference TRBV5-1 and TRBJ2-7, is KAGVTQTPRYLIKTRGQQVTLSCSPISGHRSVSWYQQTPGQGLQFLFEYFSETQRNKGNFPGRFSGRQFSNSRSEMNVSTLELGDSALYLCASSSTGAFYEQYFGPGTRLTVT.

V gene TRBV6-1 combines with J gene TRBJ1-5; 9 nucleotides align to TRBD1. Germline V gene sequence: CDR1 MNHNS, CDR2 SASEGT. V gave up 6 bases and J gave up 4 bases; unmatched junction bases: 10. This CDR3 has 16 residues. CDR3 coding DNA: TGTGCCAGCAGACAATACCGGGACAGGGCGAATCAGCCCCAGCATTTT. Translation gives CASRQYRDRANQPQHF.

This chain connects TRBV20-1 to TRBJ2-1; TRBD2 is a possible D gene (5 bases). V shed 3 bases and J shed 7 bases, with 13 bases lying between them. Germline V gene lookup returns CDR1 DFQATT and CDR2 SNEGSKA (reference sequence). The CDR3 consists of 13 residues. DNA of the CDR3: TGCAGTGCTAGGAAACTAGTCTCAAATGAGCAGTTCTTC. It codes for CSARKLVSNEQFF.

V usage is TRBV10-3 and J usage is TRBJ1-4; TRBD1 is a possible D gene (5 bases). CDR1 and CDR2 (germline): ENHRY, SYGVKD. CDR3 size: 13 residues. Deletions cut 11 bases from V and 5 bases from J, with 15 bases between. CDR3 DNA: TGTGCCGCCGCCGAGACAGTCAATGAAAAACTGTTTTTT. Protein sequence: CAAAETVNEKLFF.

V and J are TRBV20-1 and TRBJ1-2, with a possible D match to TRBD1 (5 bases). V was clipped by 3 bases and J by 3 bases, with 8 bases between them. This CDR3 is built from 12 residues. Germline V gene lookup returns CDR1 DFQATT and CDR2 SNEGSKA (reference sequence). The DNA of the CDR3 is TGCAGTGCTAGGCAGGGAGACTATGGCTACACCTTC. Translation: CSARQGDYGYTF.

The chain joins TRBV27 to TRBJ2-2, with TRBD2 matching 7 bases. CDR3 length equals 16 residues. J gave up 3 bases and V 4 bases, and 8 bases lay outside the gene matches. Germline assignment: CDR1 MNHEY and CDR2 SMNVEV (reference sequence). CDR3 in DNA: TGTGCCAGCAGTTGGGGAGCCCTAGCGGACACCGGGGAGCTGTTTTTT. Amino acid sequence: CASSWGALADTGELFF.

This chain joins TRBV6-6 and TRBJ1-2; D is possibly TRBD1 (6 bases). Germline CDR1 and CDR2: MNHNY and SVGAGI (reference sequence). The CDR3 totals 16 residues. The V gene lost 2 bases and the J gene lost 4 bases, with 17 bases spanning the gap. CDR3 protein: CASSYPGQSGAYGYTF. Written as DNA, the CDR3 is TGTGCCAGCAGTTACCCTGGACAGTCCGGCGCCTATGGCTACACCTTC.

This chain connects TRBV3-1 to TRBJ2-7; D gene ambiguous. Per germline, CDR1 LGHDT and CDR2 YNNKEL (reference sequence). The length of the CDR3 is 15 residues. V was trimmed by 1 base and J by 0 bases, leaving 10 bases between them. This CDR3 is CASSQGLRFSYEQYF. As DNA, the CDR3 is TGTGCCAGCAGCCAAGGTCTCCGGTTCTCCTACGAGCAGTACTTC.

This chain connects TRBV7-8 to TRBJ2-7; no clear D. In germline, CDR1 is SGHVS, CDR2 FQNEAQ. V gave up 5 bases and J gave up 0 bases, with 11 bases separating them. This CDR3 contains 14 residues. The CDR3 sequence: CASSPPANSYEQYF. The DNA for the CDR3 is TGTGCCAGCAGCCCACCGGCTAACTCCTACGAGCAGTACTTC.